This entry is about one T cell receptor (beta chain). This sample stems from a study of blood T cell repertoires in COVID-19. Study as a whole: The cDNA or gDNA used as material had been derived from T cells, B-cell-depleted T cells, or PBMCs.

Germline CDR1 reads LGHDT; CDR2 reads YNNKEL (reference sequence). The CDR3 is 18 amino acids. Losses at the gene ends were 8 bases for V and 0 bases for J; bases not matched to a gene: 9. Clones were sequenced by immunoSEQ multiplex PCR, and TCRdb holds only the in-frame ones, with some missing. The sample yields over 80,000 clones, around 87% seen once. Sequenced sample: peripheral blood. The sequence derives from a human donor in a cohort sampled during active COVID-19. The V call is TRBV3-1 (or the pseudogene TRBV3-2), the J call TRBJ2-6, with 11 bases identical to TRBD2. The CDR3 DNA reads as TGTGCCAGCGGGGTTGGGGGACTAGCGGACTCTGGGGCCAACGTCCTGACTTTC. Protein product: CASGVGGLADSGANVLTF.